The 26 T cell receptor beta chains reported below all come from one sample, sequenced in a study of blood T cell repertoires in COVID-19. Sequenced by immunoSEQ multiplex PCR; TCRdb stores in-frame clones only, minus some. Here the sample spans approximately 270,000 clones, about 79% being singletons. Sequencing was done on a sample of peripheral blood. The source of these receptors is a man older than 75 with acute or convalescent COVID-19.

V usage is TRBV5-4 and J usage is TRBJ2-3, with D possibly matching TRBD1 (5 bases). Germline loops: CDR1 SGHNT, CDR2 YYREEE (reference sequence). Trimming stripped 4 bases from V and 6 bases from J, with 12 bases between. The CDR3 spans 13 residues. In nucleotides, the CDR3 is TGTGCCAGCAGCGTCGACGCAGGGGATACGCAGTATTTT. The encoded protein is CASSVDAGDTQYF.

V usage is TRBV27 and J usage is TRBJ1-5, with 8 bases that match TRBD1. CDR1 is MNHEY and CDR2 is SMNVEV in the germline V gene (reference sequence). Unmatched junction bases numbered 7, after V lost 2 bases and J lost 7 bases. The CDR3 length is 15 residues. The DNA of the CDR3 is TGTGCCAGCAGTTTAGGCAGGGGGCGCCGGCAGCCCCAGCATTTT. Its translation is CASSLGRGRRQPQHF.

This clone was seen once. The J gene is TRBJ2-2, the V gene TRBV19; D ambiguous. The V gene lost 3 bases and the J gene lost 8 bases, with 7 bases spanning the gap. Germline CDR1 and CDR2: LNHDA and SQIVND (reference sequence). This CDR3 has 12 amino acids. The CDR3 bases are TGTGCCAGTAGTATCTTACGGGGGGAGCTGTTTTTT. It specifies CASSILRGELFF.

As for this clone: At the DNA level, this CDR3 is encoded by other sequences in the same sample as well. The chain combines TRBV29-1 with TRBJ1-5; D gene ambiguous. V lost 4 bases and J 0 bases, leaving 7 bases between the germline ends. This CDR3 spans 13 amino acids. Germline values: CDR1 SQVTM, CDR2 ANQGSEA. The chain's CDR3 is CSVAGNSNQPQHF. The CDR3 coding sequence is TGCAGCGTTGCCGGGAATAGCAATCAGCCCCAGCATTTT. Based on the CDR3 plus reference TRBV29-1 and TRBJ1-5, the full variable domain is SAVISQKPSRDICQRGTSLTIQCQVDSQVTMMFWYRQQPGQSLTLIATANQGSEATYESGFVIDKFPISRPNLTFSTLTVSNMSPEDSSIYLCSVAGNSNQPQHFGDGTRLSIL.

CDR3 amino acids: CASRDSIGYNSPLHF. The CDR3 nucleotides read TGTGCCAGCAGAGACTCAATAGGCTATAATTCACCCCTCCACTTT. The chain is built from TRBV2 and TRBJ1-6; D remains ambiguous. The CDR3 covers 15 residues. The ends were cut back, 6 bases at V and 3 bases at J, with 12 bases in the middle. Germline V CDR1 and CDR2: SNHLY, FYNNEI.

In DNA, the CDR3 is TGTGCCAGCAGCACTATGCATAGCGGGAGTAGCAACGAGCAGTACTTC. It encodes CASSTMHSGSSNEQYF. The rearrangement joins TRBV4-2 to TRBJ2-7, with 9 nucleotides matching TRBD2. After removal of 5 bases from V and 5 bases from J, the junction contained 13 bases not matched to a gene. The V gene's germline CDR1 is LGHNA and CDR2 YNFKEQ. CDR3 size: 16 residues.

The chain has TRBV7-3 and TRBJ2-1, with TRBD2 matching over 7 bases. Germline trimming cut 5 bases from V and 4 bases from J; bases unmatched to any gene: 5. Germline-derived CDR1 and CDR2 are SGHTA and FQGTGA. This CDR3 is built from 14 residues. The chain's CDR3 is CASSETSTYNEQFF. As DNA, the CDR3 is TGTGCCAGCAGCGAGACTAGCACATACAATGAGCAGTTCTTC.

V usage is TRBV6-6 and J usage is TRBJ2-1, with 7 bases identical to TRBD1. V lost 6 bases, J lost 0 bases, and 8 bases stayed unmatched. The CDR3 has 16 amino acids. Germline V gene data show CDR1 as MNHNY and CDR2 as SVGAGI (reference sequence). The CDR3 coding sequence is TGTGCCAGCAGGTCCAGACAGGGTAGCTCCTACAATGAGCAGTTCTTC. Amino acids: CASRSRQGSSYNEQFF.

The V call is TRBV7-3, the J call TRBJ1-1, with TRBD1 as a possible D gene (5 bases). V lost 5 bases, J lost 4 bases, and 20 bases lay in between. CDR3 size: 16 residues. Germline loops: CDR1 SGHTA, CDR2 FQGTGA. Written as DNA, the CDR3 is TGTGCCAGCAGCCTCATTGGGCAGGGAGGGACCACTGAAGCTTTCTTT. Amino acids: CASSLIGQGGTTEAFF. The full variable domain, in which reference TRBV7-3 and TRBJ1-1 provide the parts outside the CDR3, is GAGVSQTPSNKVTEKGKYVELRCDPISGHTALYWYRQSLGQGPEFLIYFQGTGAADDSGLPNDRFFAVRPEGSVSTLKIQRTERGDSAVYLCASSLIGQGGTTEAFFGQGTRLTVV.

This CDR3 is CASSLSQRYNEQFF. CDR3 nucleotide sequence: TGCGCCAGCAGTCTAAGTCAACGCTACAATGAGCAGTTCTTC. The rearrangement uses TRBV4-1 and TRBJ2-1; D not resolved. This CDR3 spans 14 amino acids. Germline V gives CDR1 MGHRA, CDR2 YSYEKL. Trimming left V 6 bases short and J 3 bases short, with 12 bases between.

This rearrangement joins TRBV19 to TRBJ1-2; 8 bases line up with TRBD1. This CDR3 is 14 amino acids long. The V and J ends lost 7 bases and 7 bases, in that order; junction bases with no gene match: 11. Germline V gives CDR1 LNHDA, CDR2 SQIVND (reference sequence). CDR3 DNA: TGTGCCAGTACCGACAGGGGAGGGTCTCGTGGCTACACCTTC. It yields the protein CASTDRGGSRGYTF.

This rearrangement joins TRBV27 to TRBJ2-1; the D gene is possibly TRBD1 (6 bases). The CDR3 loop spans 15 amino acids. The germline V and J ends were trimmed by 6 bases and 9 bases, with 21 bases remaining between them. The V gene's germline CDR1 is MNHEY and CDR2 SMNVEV (reference sequence). CDR3 residues: CASRTRQARVGEQFF. Written as DNA, the CDR3 is TGTGCCAGCAGGACACGACAGGCCCGCGTGGGTGAGCAGTTCTTC.

The chain carries TRBV27 and TRBJ2-7; 7 nucleotides align to TRBD2. Per the germline V gene, CDR1 is MNHEY and CDR2 is SMNVEV (reference sequence). The CDR3 is 18 residues long. The V and J ends lost 3 bases and 7 bases, in that order; junction bases with no gene match: 21. Here the CDR3 DNA reads TGTGCCAGCAGTTTTACGGGAGGCCTAAAGATGGCCCCACGGGAGCAGTACTTC. Residues: CASSFTGGLKMAPREQYF.

This chain uses TRBV2 with TRBJ2-4; D is unresolved. The length of the CDR3 is 15 residues. Germline values: CDR1 SNHLY, CDR2 FYNNEI. V lost 6 bases and J 0 bases, leaving 12 bases between the germline ends. Written as DNA, the CDR3 is TGTGCCAGCAGGTCTGAGGTACTAGCCAAAAACATTCAGTACTTC. Protein sequence: CASRSEVLAKNIQYF.

The chain recombines TRBV5-1 with TRBJ2-1; D unclear. Germline lookup yields CDR1 SGHRS and CDR2 YFSETQ. V gave up 7 bases and J gave up 3 bases, with 5 bases separating them. This CDR3 has 11 amino acids. The CDR3 region is CASRVYNEQFF. CDR3 nucleotides: TGCGCCAGCCGTGTCTACAATGAGCAGTTCTTC. The entire variable domain, with the rest obtained from reference TRBV5-1 and TRBJ2-1, is as follows: KAGVTQTPRYLIKTRGQQVTLSCSPISGHRSVSWYQQTPGQGLQFLFEYFSETQRNKGNFPGRFSGRQFSNSRSEMNVSTLELGDSALYLCASRVYNEQFFGPGTRLTVL.

V is TRBV2 and J is TRBJ2-3; a possible D gene is TRBD1 (6 bases). The V gene lost 7 bases and the J gene lost 0 bases, with 11 bases spanning the gap. CDR1 and CDR2 (germline): SNHLY, FYNNEI. CDR3 length: 14 residues. This chain's CDR3 is CASMPGESTDTQYF. The CDR3 coding sequence is TGTGCCAGCATGCCAGGGGAGAGCACAGATACGCAGTATTTT.

The chain employs TRBV2 and TRBJ1-6, with 7 bases identical to TRBD1. This CDR3 region has 15 residues. With V trimmed by 6 bases and J by 3 bases, 5 bases remained unmatched. The germline V gene has CDR1 SNHLY and CDR2 FYNNEI. CDR3 DNA: TGTGCCAGCAGCGTACAGGGGCTCTATAATTCACCCCTCCACTTT. Its protein product is CASSVQGLYNSPLHF.

The chain has TRBV9 and TRBJ2-2; TRBD2 might be the D (5 bases). V lost 0 bases to trimming and J lost 1 base, with 7 bases between them. Germline V gene sequence: CDR1 SGDLS, CDR2 YYNGEE. The CDR3 spans 15 residues. CDR3 loop: CASSVGTRNTGELFF. CDR3 bases: TGTGCCAGCAGCGTAGGGACTCGGAACACCGGGGAGCTGTTTTTT.

The V and J genes are TRBV15 and TRBJ1-3, with 8 bases aligning to TRBD1. The CDR3 has 16 amino acids. The germline V gene encodes CDR1 LNHNV and CDR2 YYDKDF (reference sequence). The ends lost 1 base at V and 3 bases at J; junction bases unmatched: 5. DNA for the CDR3: TGTGCCACCAGCAGAGTACAGGGGGGCATTGGAAACACCATATATTTT. It codes for CATSRVQGGIGNTIYF.

This clone turned up a few times. J is TRBJ2-4 and V is TRBV4-1; D is possibly TRBD1 (6 bases). V was pared by 3 bases and J by 4 bases, with 13 bases between. Germline V lookup: CDR1 MGHRA, CDR2 YSYEKL. CDR3 length: 15 residues. The CDR3 DNA follows: TGCGCCAGCAGCCACCTGGGGGCGACAAAAAACATTCAGTACTTC. Protein sequence: CASSHLGATKNIQYF.

The chain recombines TRBV24-1 with TRBJ1-3, with D perhaps matching TRBD1 (5 bases). The CDR3 consists of 14 residues. Looked up from germline, CDR1 is KGHDR and CDR2 is SFDVKD. V was shortened by 6 bases and J by 2 bases, with 10 bases between the two germline ends. CDR3 DNA: TGTGCCACCAGTCCAGGGCGCCCTGGAAACACCATATATTTT. This codes for CATSPGRPGNTIYF.

This chain connects TRBV3-1 (or the pseudogene TRBV3-2) to TRBJ1-1; D may be TRBD1 (6 bases). The CDR3 loop spans 15 amino acids. Germline CDR1 reads LGHDT; CDR2 reads YNNKEL (reference sequence). V was shortened by 5 bases and J by 6 bases, with 19 bases between the two germline ends. The CDR3 sequence: CASSYLNSDSSEAFF. The CDR3, as DNA: TGTGCCAGCAGCTATCTCAACTCGGACAGCTCTGAAGCTTTCTTT.

This sequence joins TRBV7-2 and TRBJ2-4, with 7 bases identical to TRBD2. CDR3 length equals 14 residues. Germline V gene sequence: CDR1 SGHTA, CDR2 FQGNSA. The V and J ends lost 3 bases and 6 bases, in that order; junction bases with no gene match: 5. CDR3: CASSLGLAVNIQYF. The CDR3 DNA reads as TGTGCCAGCAGCTTGGGTCTAGCGGTAAACATTCAGTACTTC.

The rearrangement joins TRBV5-1 to TRBJ1-5, with D tentatively TRBD1 (6 bases). Germline values: CDR1 SGHRS, CDR2 YFSETQ. V was shortened by 1 base and J by 6 bases, with 14 bases between the two germline ends. The CDR3 covers 15 residues. The CDR3 nucleotides are TGCGCCAGCAGCTTGCGGGGGGCGCCCGGTCAGCCCCAGCATTTT. Translating it yields CASSLRGAPGQPQHF.

The CDR3 DNA reads as TGTGCCTGGAGTGTACAGGACAGGGGCGAGCAGTACTTC. Encoded protein: CAWSVQDRGEQYF. The V gene is TRBV30, the J gene TRBJ2-7, with 9 nucleotides matching TRBD1. The V gene's germline CDR1 is GTSNPN and CDR2 SVGIG (reference sequence). CDR3 length: 13 amino acids. V lost 0 bases and J lost 6; bases outside the gene matches: 3.

This chain joins TRBV7-9 and TRBJ1-2; 9 bases are shared with TRBD1. V lost 6 bases and J lost 1; bases outside the gene matches: 9. Germline CDR1 is SEHNR and CDR2 is FQNEAQ (reference sequence). The CDR3 loop spans 16 amino acids. CDR3 sequence (DNA): TGTGCCAGCAGTGGCAGGGACAGGGACGATAACTATGGCTACACCTTC. The encoded protein is CASSGRDRDDNYGYTF. The full variable domain, completed using reference TRBV7-9 and TRBJ1-2, is DTGVSQNPRHKITKRGQNVTFRCDPISEHNRLYWYRQTLGQGPEFLTYFQNEAQLEKSRLLSDRFSAERPKGSFSTLEIQRTEQGDSAMYLCASSGRDRDDNYGYTFGSGTRLTVV.